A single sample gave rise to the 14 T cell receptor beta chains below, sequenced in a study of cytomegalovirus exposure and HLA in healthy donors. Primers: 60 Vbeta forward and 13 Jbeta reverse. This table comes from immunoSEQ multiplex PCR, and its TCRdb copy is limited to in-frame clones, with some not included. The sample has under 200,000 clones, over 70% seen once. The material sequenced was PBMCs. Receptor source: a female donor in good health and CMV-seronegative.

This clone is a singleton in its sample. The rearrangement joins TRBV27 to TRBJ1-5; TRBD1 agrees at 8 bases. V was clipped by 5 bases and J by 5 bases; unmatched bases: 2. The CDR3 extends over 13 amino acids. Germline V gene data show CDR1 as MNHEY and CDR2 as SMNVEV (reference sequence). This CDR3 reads CASSPDRDQPQHF. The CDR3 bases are TGTGCCAGCAGTCCGGACAGGGATCAGCCCCAGCATTTT.

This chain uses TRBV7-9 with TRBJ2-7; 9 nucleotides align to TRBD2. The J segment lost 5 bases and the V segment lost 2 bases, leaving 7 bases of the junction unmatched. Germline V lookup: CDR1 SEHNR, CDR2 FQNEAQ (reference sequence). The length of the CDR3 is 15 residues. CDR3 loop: CASSLTVAGENEQYF. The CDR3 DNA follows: TGTGCCAGCAGCTTAACCGTAGCGGGAGAGAACGAGCAGTACTTC.

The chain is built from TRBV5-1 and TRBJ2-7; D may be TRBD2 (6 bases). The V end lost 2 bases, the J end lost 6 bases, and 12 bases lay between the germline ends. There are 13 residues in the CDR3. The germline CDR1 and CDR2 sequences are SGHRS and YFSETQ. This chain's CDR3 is CASSFLEAGEQYF. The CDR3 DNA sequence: TGCGCCAGCAGCTTCCTTGAAGCGGGCGAGCAGTACTTC.

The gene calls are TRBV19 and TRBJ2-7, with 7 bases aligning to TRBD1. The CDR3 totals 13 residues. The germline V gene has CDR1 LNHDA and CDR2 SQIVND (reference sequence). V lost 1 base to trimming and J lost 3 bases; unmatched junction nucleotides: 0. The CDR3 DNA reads TGTGCCAGTAGTATAGGACAGGGCTACGAGCAGTACTTC. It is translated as CASSIGQGYEQYF.

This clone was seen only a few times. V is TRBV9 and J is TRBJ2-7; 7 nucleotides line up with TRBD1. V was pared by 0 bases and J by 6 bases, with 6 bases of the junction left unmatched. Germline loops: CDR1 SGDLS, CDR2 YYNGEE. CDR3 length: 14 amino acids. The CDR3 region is CASSVEARGTEQYF. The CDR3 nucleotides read TGTGCCAGCAGCGTAGAGGCCAGGGGGACCGAGCAGTACTTC.

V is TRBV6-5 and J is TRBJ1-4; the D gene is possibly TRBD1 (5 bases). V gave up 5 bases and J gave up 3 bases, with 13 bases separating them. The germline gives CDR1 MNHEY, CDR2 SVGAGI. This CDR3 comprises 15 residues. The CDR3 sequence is CASSPGERSNEKLFF. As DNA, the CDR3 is TGTGCCAGCAGTCCGGGGGAGAGGTCTAATGAAAAACTGTTTTTT.

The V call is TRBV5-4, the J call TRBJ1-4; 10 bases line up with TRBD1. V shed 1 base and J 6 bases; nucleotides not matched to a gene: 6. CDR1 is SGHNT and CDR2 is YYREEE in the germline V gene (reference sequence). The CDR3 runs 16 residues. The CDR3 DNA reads TGTGCCAGCAGCTTGCCGCGGACAGGGGGTGATGAAAAACTGTTTTTT. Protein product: CASSLPRTGGDEKLFF.

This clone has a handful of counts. CDR3 in amino acids: CTSSQATGPTATYEQYF. In DNA form, the CDR3 reads TGCACCAGCAGCCAGGCTACAGGTCCCACAGCCACCTACGAGCAGTACTTC. This rearrangement joins TRBV1 to TRBJ2-7; the DNA was not compared with TRBD1, the D call given in the table. TRBV1 is recorded as a pseudogene. The CDR3 runs to 17 residues.

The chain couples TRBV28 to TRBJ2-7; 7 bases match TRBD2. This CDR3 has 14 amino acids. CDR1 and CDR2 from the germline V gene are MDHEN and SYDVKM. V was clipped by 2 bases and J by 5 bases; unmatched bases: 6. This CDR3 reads CASSLLAGLNEQYF. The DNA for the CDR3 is TGTGCCAGCAGTTTACTTGCGGGACTAAACGAGCAGTACTTC.

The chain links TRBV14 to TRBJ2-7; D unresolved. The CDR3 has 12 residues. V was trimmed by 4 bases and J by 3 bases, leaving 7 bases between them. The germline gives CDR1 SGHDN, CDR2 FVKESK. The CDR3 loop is CASSPSGYEQYF. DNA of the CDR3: TGTGCCAGCAGCCCGTCCGGCTACGAGCAGTACTTC. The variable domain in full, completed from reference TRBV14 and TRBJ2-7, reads EAGVTQFPSHSVIEKGQTVTLRCDPISGHDNLYWYRRVMGKEIKFLLHFVKESKQDESGMPNNRFLAERTGGTYSTLKVQPAELEDSGVYFCASSPSGYEQYFGPGTRLTVT.

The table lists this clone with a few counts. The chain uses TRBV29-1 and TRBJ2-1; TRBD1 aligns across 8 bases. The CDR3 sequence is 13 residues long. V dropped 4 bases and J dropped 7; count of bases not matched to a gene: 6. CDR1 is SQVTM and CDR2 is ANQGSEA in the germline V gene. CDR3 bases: TGCAGCGTTGCGTGGACAGGGTCGAATGAGCAGTTCTTC. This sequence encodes CSVAWTGSNEQFF.

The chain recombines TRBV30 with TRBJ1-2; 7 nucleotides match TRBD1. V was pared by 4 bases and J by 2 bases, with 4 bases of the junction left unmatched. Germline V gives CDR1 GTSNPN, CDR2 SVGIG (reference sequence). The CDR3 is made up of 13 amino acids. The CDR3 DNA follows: TGTGCCTGGAACAAGGGACAGAACTATGGCTACACCTTC. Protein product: CAWNKGQNYGYTF.

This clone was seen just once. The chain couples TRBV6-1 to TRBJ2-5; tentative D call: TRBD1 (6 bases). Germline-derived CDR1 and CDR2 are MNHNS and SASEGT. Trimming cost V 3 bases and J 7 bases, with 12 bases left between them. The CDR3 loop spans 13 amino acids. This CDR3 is CASSDWQGWTQYF. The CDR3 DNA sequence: TGTGCCAGCAGTGACTGGCAGGGGTGGACCCAGTACTTC.

In DNA form, the CDR3 reads TGTGCCAGCAGCTGGACGGGACTAGCTTCAGACATTCAGTACTTC. This codes for CASSWTGLASDIQYF. The genes are TRBV7-3 and TRBJ2-4, with 9 bases matching TRBD2. The germline CDR1 and CDR2 sequences are SGHTA and FQGTGA. V was pared by 4 bases and J by 8 bases, with 9 bases of the junction left unmatched. This CDR3 contains 15 residues.